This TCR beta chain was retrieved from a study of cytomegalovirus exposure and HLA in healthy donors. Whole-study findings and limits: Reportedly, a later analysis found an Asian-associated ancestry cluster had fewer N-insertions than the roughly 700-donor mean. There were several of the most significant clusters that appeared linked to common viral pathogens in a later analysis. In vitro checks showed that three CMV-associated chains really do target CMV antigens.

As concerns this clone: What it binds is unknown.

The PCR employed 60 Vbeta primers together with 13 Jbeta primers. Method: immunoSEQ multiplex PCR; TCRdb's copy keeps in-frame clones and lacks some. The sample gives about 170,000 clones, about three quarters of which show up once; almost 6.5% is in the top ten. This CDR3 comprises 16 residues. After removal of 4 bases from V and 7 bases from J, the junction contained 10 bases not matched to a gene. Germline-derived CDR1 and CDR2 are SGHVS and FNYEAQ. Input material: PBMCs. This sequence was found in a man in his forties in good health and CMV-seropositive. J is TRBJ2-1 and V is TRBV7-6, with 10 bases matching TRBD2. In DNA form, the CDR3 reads TGTGCCAGCAGCTACATAGCGGGGGGAGTAGAGAATGAGCAGTTCTTC. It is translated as CASSYIAGGVENEQFF.